Shown below are 5 T cell receptor beta chains from a single sample sequenced in a study of HIV-infected patients and healthy controls. Alpha and beta constant-region primers primed reverse transcription of approximately 460 ng RNA. Separate chain-specific third strand synthesis with multiplexing indices produced the alpha and beta libraries. TCRdb re-called the 5' RACE reads through MiXCR, storing one row per CDR3 protein. The sample carries 15,000 to 20,000 distinct CDR3 sequences, over 9% recorded once. The repertoire came from unfractionated whole blood and reflected all unsorted peripheral T cells. Specimen: blood. All receptors derive from an adult in good health.

This clonotype has a handful of counts. V is TRBV19 and J is TRBJ2-1; 7 bases fit TRBD2. The CDR3 is 18 amino acids. The V gene end was trimmed by 2 bases and the J gene end by 8 bases; junction bases not matched to a gene: 18. Germline CDR1 is LNHDA and CDR2 is SQIVND (reference sequence). The CDR3 spells CASSIKYSGRGQPDEQFF. Here the CDR3 DNA reads TGTGCCAGTAGTATAAAGTATTCGGGGAGGGGCCAGCCCGATGAGCAGTTCTTC.

By proportion, this clonotype is medium-sized. The rearrangement links TRBV10-3 to TRBJ2-3, with D unresolved. The CDR3 runs 14 residues. V was shortened by 7 bases and J by 4 bases, with 15 bases between the two germline ends. Germline values: CDR1 ENHRY, CDR2 SYGVKD. The CDR3 coding sequence is TGTGCCATCATCAAAGACCCCCAGGCAGATACGCAGTATTTT. Protein: CAIIKDPQADTQYF.

This clonotype was observed many times. The chain links TRBV4-3 to TRBJ2-5; TRBD2 matches at 12 bases. Trimming took 0 bases from V and 5 from J; bases not matched to a gene: 7. CDR1 is LGHNA, CDR2 YSLEER, per germline. This CDR3 region has 17 residues. The CDR3 here is CASSQEEPSGRAETQYF. The CDR3 coding sequence is TGCGCCAGCAGCCAAGAAGAGCCTAGCGGGAGGGCCGAGACCCAGTACTTC.

This clonotype showed up many times. V usage is TRBV6-5 and J usage is TRBJ2-1, with D perhaps matching TRBD2 (6 bases). The length of the CDR3 is 14 residues. V was cut by 4 bases and J by 5 bases, with 12 bases left in between. Germline assignment: CDR1 MNHEY and CDR2 SVGAGI. The CDR3 is CASSSRDSDNEQFF. The CDR3, as DNA: TGTGCCAGCAGTTCCCGGGACTCGGACAATGAGCAGTTCTTC.

Many counts were recorded for this clonotype. CDR3 sequence: CATSRSGGGSTDTQYF. As DNA, the CDR3 is TGCGCCACCTCAAGGAGCGGTGGGGGGAGCACAGATACGCAGTATTTT. This chain connects TRBV10-2 to TRBJ2-3; TRBD2 might be the D (6 bases). The ends were cut back, 10 bases at V and 0 bases at J, with 20 bases in the middle. This CDR3 is built from 16 residues. Germline values: CDR1 WSHSY, CDR2 SAAADI.